The present TCR beta chain was sequenced within a study of T cells in Graves' hyperthyroidism and ophthalmopathy. Study at large: Peripheral blood sampling occurred at initial diagnosis, before any treatment. Whole-study findings and limits: Most thyroid-expanded clonotypes above 0.001 were also found in blood.

Amplification of TCR beta CDR3 regions used RNA as the template. A first-round RT-PCR of the TCR CDR3 used the HTBI primer set. Using its own MiXCR run on the multiplex PCR reads, TCRdb lists one record per CDR3 protein. In the table there are about 59,000 distinct CDR3 sequences, approximately 53% of which are singletons. In this sample, this clonotype turned up many times. Antigen: not known. Per the germline V gene, CDR1 is LNHDA and CDR2 is SQIVND (reference sequence). The junction had 9 bases not matched to a gene; V was cut back by 3 bases and J by 4 bases. The CDR3 has 16 residues. The sample taken for sequencing was blood. The receptor comes from a woman aged 55-69 years with Graves' ophthalmopathy. The chain joins TRBV19 to TRBJ1-1; TRBD1 matches 9 bases. CDR3 residues: CASSMVGGTGSTEAFF. For the CDR3, the DNA is TGTGCCAGTAGTATGGTTGGAGGGACAGGGTCCACTGAAGCTTTCTTT. The variable domain in full, with the rest retrieved from reference TRBV19 and TRBJ1-1, is DGGITQSPKYLFRKEGQNVTLSCEQNLNHDAMYWYRQDPGQGLRLIYYSQIVNDFQKGDIAEGYSVSREKKESFPLTVTSAQKNPTAFYLCASSMVGGTGSTEAFFGQGTRLTVV.